A selection of T cell receptor beta chains follows, all from one sample in a study of blood T cell repertoires in COVID-19. Assay: immunoSEQ multiplex PCR; the TCRdb copy retains only in-frame clones and omits some. The repertoire consists of about 13,000 clones, with around four fifths occurring once and the leading ten covering under 35%. Sequencing was performed on peripheral blood. The receptors originated from a human donor in a cohort sampled during active COVID-19. CDR3s include the opening cysteine and the closing phenylalanine or tryptophan. A D gene is named only where the DNA matches it firmly. Rows give clone size only sometimes, using once, few, many, or a class for an expanded clone.

D gene	clone size	V gene	J gene	CDR3 DNA	CDR3 protein
.	.	TRBV7-3	TRBJ1-2	TGTGCCAGCAGTCCCGATCCGGGGGGCACGGGATCGGGCTACACCTTC	CASSPDPGGTGSGYTF
TRBD1	.	TRBV9	TRBJ2-2	TGTGCCAGCAGCGTGGGGACAGGGGGCACCGGGGAGCTGTTTTTT	CASSVGTGGTGELFF
TRBD1	.	TRBV15	TRBJ1-2	TGTGCCACCAGCAGAGATAATAGGGGGCACACCTTC	CATSRDNRGHTF
.	.	TRBV5-5	TRBJ1-5	TGTGCCAGCAGCTCTCAACAAGGGAGGGATCAGCCCCAGCATTTT	CASSSQQGRDQPQHF
.	few	TRBV11-2	TRBJ1-1	TGTGCCAGCAGCGCAATTAGGGGCTTGGGCCTGGGCACTGAAGCTTTCTTT	CASSAIRGLGLGTEAFF
TRBD1	.	TRBV29-1	TRBJ1-3	TGCAGCGTTCTGCCAGGGGGCTCTGGAAACACCATATATTTT	CSVLPGGSGNTIYF
TRBD1	.	TRBV2	TRBJ2-2	TGTGCCAGCGGGATGACAGGGACCGGGGAGCTGTTTTTT	CASGMTGTGELFF
TRBD1	.	TRBV11-2	TRBJ2-7	TGTGCCAGCAGCTTATTGACAGGGCTGACCTACGAGCAGTACTTC	CASSLLTGLTYEQYF
TRBD2	.	TRBV30	TRBJ2-7	TGTGCCTGGACTTCAGCGGGGGCCGCCTACGAGCAGTACTTC	CAWTSAGAAYEQYF
.	once	TRBV19	TRBJ1-5	TGTGCCAGTATCGGGGGGACATTGGTTTCTGAGCCCCAGCATTTT	CASIGGTLVSEPQHF
.	.	TRBV3-1/TRBV3-2	TRBJ1-2	TGTGCCAGCAGCCAAGGGGGACAAGCTTATGGCTACACCTTC	CASSQGGQAYGYTF
TRBD1	.	TRBV2	TRBJ2-1	TGTGCCAGCAGCTCCGGACAGGGGAAATACAATGAGCAGTTCTTC	CASSSGQGKYNEQFF
TRBD1	once	TRBV19	TRBJ2-3	TGTGCCAGTAGTATCAGGGGGCTGGGAGATACGCAGTATTTT	CASSIRGLGDTQYF
TRBD1	.	TRBV29-1	TRBJ2-7	TGCAGCGTGGAAGATACAGGGGGCTCCTACGAGCAGTACTTC	CSVEDTGGSYEQYF
TRBD2	once	TRBV5-1	TRBJ2-5	TGCGCCAGCAGCTTGGTTAGCGGGGGGGCGACTCAGTACTTC	CASSLVSGGATQYF
TRBD1	medium-sized	TRBV18	TRBJ2-3	TGTGCCAGCTCACCACCCTCAGGGGGCTCAGATACGCAGTATTTT	CASSPPSGGSDTQYF
TRBD1	.	TRBV5-1	TRBJ2-7	TGCGCCAGCAGCTTAGCCGGGACAGGCCCTGCCGAGCAGTACTTC	CASSLAGTGPAEQYF
.	.	TRBV3-1/TRBV3-2	TRBJ2-1	TGTGCCAGCAGCCAAGAAGGGGCCCTCTACAATGAGCAGTTCTTC	CASSQEGALYNEQFF
.	.	TRBV6-6	TRBJ1-5	TGTGCCAGCAGACCGTTGGGGGGGGAAAATCAGCCCCAGCATTTT	CASRPLGGENQPQHF
.	.	TRBV6-2/TRBV6-3	TRBJ1-6	TGTGCCAGCAGTTACGCGCGGGGTGCCTTCTCCTATAATTCACCCCTCCACTTT	CASSYARGAFSYNSPLHF
.	.	TRBV4-2	TRBJ2-7	TGTGCCAGCAGCCAAGGAGGGATCGGGGCCTACGAGCAGTACTTC	CASSQGGIGAYEQYF
TRBD1	.	TRBV6-1	TRBJ1-2	TGTGCCAGCAGTGAAGACAGGGGTTGGCTTGGCGCCTTC	CASSEDRGWLGAF
.	.	TRBV7-2	TRBJ2-7	TGTGCCAGCAGCCCCCGCGGAGGGTTCAACGAGCAGTACTTC	CASSPRGGFNEQYF
.	.	TRBV2	TRBJ1-4	TGTGCCAGCAGTAGGCGGGCAACTAATGAAAAACTGTTTTTT	CASSRRATNEKLFF
.	.	TRBV4-3	TRBJ2-2	TGCGCCAGCAGCCCTCGACTATTGACCGGGGAGCTGTTTTTT	CASSPRLLTGELFF
TRBD1	.	TRBV30	TRBJ1-5	TGTGCCGGAAAACAGGGGAATCAGCCCCAGCATTTT	CAGKQGNQPQHF
TRBD1	.	TRBV18	TRBJ1-2	TGTGCCAGCTCACCTACCCGGGACAGGGGGTCCTATGGCTACACCTTC	CASSPTRDRGSYGYTF
.	.	TRBV11-2	TRBJ2-2	TGTGCCAGCAGCTTGAGTTTTTCCGGGACAACGAACACCGGGGAGCTGTTTTTT	CASSLSFSGTTNTGELFF
.	.	TRBV7-8	TRBJ1-5	TGTGCCAGCAGCTTTAGGGGGAGCAATCAGCCCCAGCATTTT	CASSFRGSNQPQHF
TRBD2	few	TRBV4-1	TRBJ2-7	TGCGCCAGCAGCCAAGAAGCGGGACGGCTCTACGAGCAGTACTTC	CASSQEAGRLYEQYF
TRBD2	few	TRBV7-2	TRBJ2-7	TGTGCCAGCAGCTCGCGCGGCAAGCGGGGGGGCTACGAGCAGTACTTC	CASSSRGKRGGYEQYF
.	.	TRBV12-3/TRBV12-4	TRBJ1-2	TGTGCCAGCAGTTCCAACAGGGAGCATGGCTACACCTTC	CASSSNREHGYTF
.	.	TRBV30	TRBJ1-1	TGTGCCTGGAGTATCAGGGAGGGAACTGAAGCTTTCTTT	CAWSIREGTEAFF